These 2 T cell receptor beta chains originate from one sample sequenced in a study of early T cells in non-severe SARS-CoV-2 infection (dated by TCRdb to the early 2020s). The protocol used for the library was 5' RACE. The sequencing machine was a NextSeq 500. Starting from the raw public reads, TCRdb applied fastp trimming at Q25, assembled clones with MiXCR and retained in-frame beta chains. Every distinct CDR3 protein forms one entry, paired with its most common genes and DNA. In all, the sample holds some 50,000 distinct CDR3 sequences, and about 4.2% of those were seen once. Together, the top ten hold roughly 6% of the sample. Sequencing used whole blood. The receptors shown here come from an adult who was a healthcare worker with PCR-confirmed SARS-CoV-2 infection or an uninfected control (not recorded which).

This clonotype was counted many times. The rearrangement uses TRBV30 and TRBJ2-3; 9 nucleotides match TRBD1. The V gene's germline CDR1 is GTSNPN and CDR2 SVGIG (reference sequence). The J segment lost 6 bases and the V segment lost 4 bases, leaving 8 bases of the junction unmatched. This CDR3 spans 14 amino acids. CDR3 in DNA: TGTGCCTGGACCAGGACAGGGGACGGGGATACGCAGTATTTT. Its translation is CAWTRTGDGDTQYF.

There are many counts of this clonotype. This sequence joins TRBV11-2 and TRBJ1-2, with 7 bases identical to TRBD1. The length of the CDR3 is 15 residues. Trimming at V came to 5 bases and at J to 4 bases, leaving 10 bases not matched to a gene. The germline gives CDR1 SGHAT, CDR2 FQNNGV. The DNA of the CDR3 is TGTGCCAGCAGCCCGACCGGGACAGTCCTCTATGGCTACACCTTC. Translating it yields CASSPTGTVLYGYTF.